The 18 T cell receptor beta chains given below trace back to one sample, sequenced in a study of cytomegalovirus exposure and HLA in healthy donors. PCR involved 60 Vbeta and 13 Jbeta primers. Assay: immunoSEQ multiplex PCR; the TCRdb copy retains only in-frame clones and omits some. The sample records approximately 150,000 clones, 75% being singletons. Material: PBMCs. Receptors originate from a male donor in good health and CMV-seronegative.

CDR3 nucleotides: TGTGCCAGCTCACCACGATCTGGTGGGCTAGGAGGGACCGGGGAGCTGTTTTTT. This gives the protein CASSPRSGGLGGTGELFF. V gene TRBV18 combines with J gene TRBJ2-2; possibly TRBD2 for D (6 bases). This CDR3 is 18 amino acids long. Germline V gene data show CDR1 as KGHSH and CDR2 as LQKENI. Trimming took 1 base from V and 5 from J, leaving 20 bases between them.

This clone was observed a single time. The chain uses TRBV7-2 and TRBJ1-5; TRBD1 agrees at 7 bases. This CDR3 contains 12 residues. Germline assignment: CDR1 SGHTA and CDR2 FQGNSA. V lost 5 bases, J lost 7 bases, and 2 bases stayed unmatched. The CDR3 sequence: CASSRQGQPQHF. In nucleotides, the CDR3 is TGTGCCAGCAGCCGACAGGGACAGCCCCAGCATTTT. Supplemented by reference TRBV7-2 and TRBJ1-5, the full variable domain reads GAGVSQSPSNKVTEKGKDVELRCDPISGHTALYWYRQSLGQGLEFLIYFQGNSAPDKSGLPSDRFSAERTGGSVSTLTIQRTQQEDSAVYLCASSRQGQPQHFGDGTRLSIL.

The V gene is TRBV28, the J gene TRBJ1-2; D may be TRBD1 (6 bases). The CDR3 runs 12 residues. Germline CDR1 MDHEN, CDR2 SYDVKM. V was trimmed by 3 bases and J by 7 bases, leaving 9 bases between them. The CDR3 coding sequence is TGTGCCAGCAGTTTCCAGGGGACTGGCTACACCTTC. This sequence encodes CASSFQGTGYTF.

J is TRBJ2-2 and V is TRBV7-3; 9 nucleotides match TRBD2. Germline-derived CDR1 and CDR2 are SGHTA and FQGTGA. The CDR3 has 15 amino acids. V lost 6 bases and J lost 4; bases outside the gene matches: 6. For the CDR3, the DNA is TGTGCCAGCAGACCGGGACTAGCTCCCACCGGGGAGCTGTTTTTT. As protein: CASRPGLAPTGELFF.

J is TRBJ1-1 and V is TRBV4-1; TRBD1 might be the D (6 bases). The CDR3 spans 14 residues. The germline V gene encodes CDR1 MGHRA and CDR2 YSYEKL. V lost 1 base to trimming and J lost 6 bases, with 12 bases between them. The DNA of the CDR3 is TGCGCCAGCAGCCAAGTGAACAGGGTGGCTGAAGCTTTCTTT. Translation gives CASSQVNRVAEAFF.

The V gene is TRBV6-5, the J gene TRBJ2-7; maybe TRBD1 (6 bases). The V gene's germline CDR1 is MNHEY and CDR2 SVGAGI. V lost 5 bases and J lost 11, with 16 bases in between. CDR3 length: 12 amino acids. Here the CDR3 DNA reads TGTGCCAGCAGTGACGCTCGACAGGTGGAGTACTTC. Its translation: CASSDARQVEYF.

The V gene is TRBV15, the J gene TRBJ2-3, with 12 bases fitting TRBD2. CDR3 length: 15 residues. Losses at the gene ends were 2 bases for V and 6 bases for J; bases not matched to a gene: 3. CDR1 and CDR2 (germline): LNHNV, YYDKDF (reference sequence). CDR3 in amino acids: CATSRLAGGHDTQYF. CDR3 DNA: TGTGCCACCAGCAGACTAGCGGGGGGGCATGATACGCAGTATTTT.

The V gene is TRBV6-5, the J gene TRBJ2-7, with 7 bases lining up with TRBD2. Germline CDR1 and CDR2: MNHEY and SVGAGI. The CDR3 totals 15 residues. V lost 0 bases to trimming and J lost 4 bases; unmatched junction nucleotides: 6. CDR3 nucleotide sequence: TGTGCCAGCAGTTACTCGAGACGCGGGAGATACGAGCAGTACTTC. It translates to CASSYSRRGRYEQYF.

In its sample, this clone was seen once. The CDR3 loop reads CASSLQGSNEKLFF. As DNA, the CDR3 is TGTGCCAGCAGCTTACAGGGGTCTAATGAAAAACTGTTTTTT. This chain joins TRBV7-9 and TRBJ1-4; tentatively, D is TRBD1 (6 bases). CDR1 and CDR2 (germline): SEHNR, FQNEAQ (reference sequence). Trimming removed 2 bases from V and 3 bases from J, with 7 bases in between. The CDR3 sequence is 14 residues long.

The J gene is TRBJ2-1, the V gene TRBV6-5; D unresolved. Germline lookup yields CDR1 MNHEY and CDR2 SVGAGI. The CDR3 spans 12 residues. Trimming cost V 2 bases and J 8 bases, with 7 bases left between them. The CDR3 here is CASSYRGDEQFF. CDR3 DNA: TGTGCCAGCAGTTACCGAGGCGATGAGCAGTTCTTC.

This clone was detected only a few times. The V gene is TRBV7-9, the J gene TRBJ2-1, with 12 bases identical to TRBD2. CDR1 is SEHNR, CDR2 FQNEAQ, per germline (reference sequence). The V segment lost 2 bases and the J segment 0 bases; nucleotides outside the gene matches: 2. This CDR3 has 17 residues. CDR3 bases: TGTGCCAGCAGCTTACTAGCGGGGGGGCCCTCCTACAATGAGCAGTTCTTC. This gives the protein CASSLLAGGPSYNEQFF.

The CDR3 nucleotides are TGTGCCAGCAGCCCGCTCGTGACGGGGGGAATGATCCGAAACACCATATATTTT. Protein sequence: CASSPLVTGGMIRNTIYF. This chain connects TRBV14 to TRBJ1-3, with D possibly being TRBD1 (5 bases). The CDR3 contains 18 residues. CDR1 is SGHDN and CDR2 is FVKESK in the germline V gene. Trimming pared 4 bases from V and 5 bases from J, leaving 24 bases between.

This clone was detected only once. The rearrangement uses TRBV6-6 and TRBJ1-1; 7 bases line up with TRBD1. CDR3 length: 16 amino acids. Germline V gene data show CDR1 as MNHNY and CDR2 as SVGAGI (reference sequence). V lost 6 bases to trimming and J lost 5 bases; unmatched junction nucleotides: 15. The CDR3: CASSRPPGQSRTEAFF. The CDR3 DNA reads as TGTGCCAGCAGCCGCCCCCCGGGACAGTCAAGGACTGAAGCTTTCTTT.

V gene TRBV9 combines with J gene TRBJ1-2, with 7 bases aligning to TRBD1. With V trimmed by 0 bases and J by 8 bases, 4 bases remained unmatched. The CDR3 covers 13 residues. Per the germline V gene, CDR1 is SGDLS and CDR2 is YYNGEE. CDR3 sequence (DNA): TGTGCCAGCAGCGTAGACGACAGGGCCGGCTACACCTTC. Its protein is CASSVDDRAGYTF.

The chain joins TRBV10-2 to TRBJ2-3; 7 nucleotides line up with TRBD1. The germline V gene has CDR1 WSHSY and CDR2 SAAADI. The CDR3 covers 14 residues. The V gene end was trimmed by 2 bases and the J gene end by 4 bases; junction bases not matched to a gene: 3. CDR3 sequence reads: CASSETGVPDTQYF. DNA for the CDR3: TGCGCCAGCAGTGAGACAGGGGTCCCAGATACGCAGTATTTT.

V and J are TRBV19 and TRBJ2-4; D is ambiguous. Trimming took off 3 bases at V and 0 bases at J, with 6 bases between the two ends. Germline V gene data show CDR1 as LNHDA and CDR2 as SQIVND (reference sequence). The CDR3 contains 14 residues. The CDR3 bases are TGTGCCAGTAGTATCGGTTTAGCCAAAAACATTCAGTACTTC. The encoded protein is CASSIGLAKNIQYF.

The sample holds a few counts of this clone. CDR3: CASSPPVRAGGGYTF. CDR3 bases: TGTGCCAGCTCACCACCGGTTCGAGCAGGTGGTGGCTACACCTTC. The chain combines TRBV18 with TRBJ1-2; D remains unclear. CDR1 and CDR2 from the germline V gene are KGHSH and LQKENI. Trimming took 0 bases from V and 7 from J, leaving 15 bases between them. The CDR3 is 15 residues long.

V and J are TRBV6-1 and TRBJ2-7; the match to TRBD1 covers 10 bases. CDR3 length: 17 residues. V shed 6 bases and J 4 bases; nucleotides not matched to a gene: 15. Germline lookup yields CDR1 MNHNS and CDR2 SASEGT. This chain's CDR3 is CASSERDPGTGVYEQYF. The CDR3 DNA sequence: TGTGCCAGCAGCGAAAGGGATCCCGGGACAGGGGTTTACGAGCAGTACTTC.